This is a list of T cell receptor beta chains from one sample in a study of glioma-infiltrating T cells. Using its own MiXCR run on the multiplex PCR reads, TCRdb lists one record per CDR3 protein. There are a few thousand distinct CDR3 sequences in the sample; 31% occur only once, and 6.5% to 8% lies in the top ten. The sample comprised glioma tissue, nonneoplastic brain tissue, or PBMCs (not recorded which). Receptors were obtained from a human donor with low-grade glioma or glioblastoma, undergoing nonglioma brain surgery, or in good health (not recorded which). The CDR3 runs from the conserved cysteine through the conserved F or W.

J,V,CDR3
TRBJ2-5,TRBV4-1,CAGSLEGGIQETQYF
TRBJ1-1,TRBV29-1,CSVEISGRTEAFF
TRBJ1-1,TRBV7-9,CASSLMNTEAFF
TRBJ2-7,TRBV7-9,CAGSQGQPTYEQYF
TRBJ1-1,TRBV29-1,CSVAGANTEAFF
TRBJ1-2,TRBV19,CASSIILQADRGYTF
TRBJ1-2,TRBV20-1,CSARSGLRGYTF
TRBJ1-3,TRBV25-1,CASSELSPVSSGNTIYF
TRBJ1-1,TRBV20-1,CSARRTGRGTEAFF
TRBJ1-1,TRBV20-1,CTAPGDTEAFF
TRBJ2-3,TRBV18,CDSSPSSLSTDTQYF
TRBJ2-1,TRBV3-1,CASSQDLGQGQSGQFF
TRBJ2-3,TRBV4-1,CASSQESRGADTQYF
TRBJ2-7,TRBV30,CAWSIGGQGAYEQYF
TRBJ1-4,TRBV4-1,CASSQETLEKLFF
TRBJ2-3,TRBV4-1,CASSQDRLSTDTQYF
TRBJ2-3,TRBV11-2,CASSRRGLKGPDTQYF
TRBJ1-6,TRBV3-1,CASSQPNSPLHF
TRBJ2-5,TRBV7-2,CASSLFKGAIETQYF
TRBJ1-1,TRBV10-3,CAISESLVGKAFF
TRBJ2-5,TRBV5-6,CASSLGAAPPQETQYF
TRBJ2-1,TRBV4-1,CASSQAGQVNNEQFF
TRBJ1-2,TRBV6-1,CASSNPLRTGYGYTF
TRBJ1-1,TRBV19,CASTPGRGQNTEAFF
TRBJ2-7,TRBV20-1,CSTSGSREQYF
TRBJ2-7,TRBV20-1,CSAGGTVGYEQYF
TRBJ2-5,TRBV20-1,CSARDPASGEQETQYF
TRBJ1-6,TRBV7-9,CASSLGTGVYSPLHF
TRBJ2-7,TRBV6-1,CASSPGHRYEQYF
TRBJ2-1,TRBV5-1,CASSFGPAEPQFF
TRBJ1-1,TRBV7-6,CASSLGTVNTEAFF
TRBJ1-5,TRBV28,CASTPPGQGLGAGNQPQHF
TRBJ2-5,TRBV10-3,CAISSRQGPQETQYF
TRBJ2-5,TRBV10-3,CAITRDTQETQYF
TRBJ1-3,TRBV7-6,CASSLAEAAGNTIYF
TRBJ2-1,TRBV7-2,CASSPQTGYNEQFF
TRBJ2-5,TRBV28,CASSYPGGQGGGETQYF
TRBJ1-2,TRBV6-2/TRBV6-3,CASTSVKYGYTF
TRBJ2-7,TRBV4-1,CASSQEDTRDYEQYF
TRBJ2-2,TRBV29-1,CSVGVSSRVAGELFF
TRBJ2-1,TRBV7-2,CASSPPGVAGHEQFF
TRBJ2-2,TRBV7-8,CASSLGETGELFF
TRBJ1-1,TRBV7-6,CASSLQTQGAETEASF
TRBJ1-5,TRBV7-2,CASSLRQGARSQPQHF
TRBJ2-1,TRBV3-1,CASSQGTSGFDYNEQFF
TRBJ1-2,TRBV2,CARNDNYGYTF
TRBJ2-7,TRBV20-1,CSARGLAGGPYEQYF
TRBJ1-5,TRBV2,CASRDRDAHKPQHF
TRBJ2-3,TRBV4-1,CTSSQTSGVSHTQYF
TRBJ2-5,TRBV4-1,CASSRQAGAQETQYF
TRBJ2-3,TRBV4-2,CASSQDGATDTQYF
TRBJ2-5,TRBV7-9,CASSTRERGLQETQYF